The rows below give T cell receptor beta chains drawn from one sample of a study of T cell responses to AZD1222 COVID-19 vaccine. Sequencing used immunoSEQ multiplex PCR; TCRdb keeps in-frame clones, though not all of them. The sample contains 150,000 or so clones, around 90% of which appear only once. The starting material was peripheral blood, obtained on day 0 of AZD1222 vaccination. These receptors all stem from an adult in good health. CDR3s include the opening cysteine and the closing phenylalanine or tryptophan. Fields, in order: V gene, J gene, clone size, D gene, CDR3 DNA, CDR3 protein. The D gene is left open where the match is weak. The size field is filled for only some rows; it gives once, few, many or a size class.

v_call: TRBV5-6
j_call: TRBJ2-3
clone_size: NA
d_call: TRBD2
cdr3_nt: TGTGCCAGCAGCCCGGGGAGTAGCGGGGGGGCATATACGCAGTATTTT
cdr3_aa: CASSPGSSGGAYTQYF

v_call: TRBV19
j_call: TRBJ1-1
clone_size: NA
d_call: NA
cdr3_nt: TGTGCCAGTAGCGTTTCAGGGAACATGAACACTGAAGCTTTCTTT
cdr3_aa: CASSVSGNMNTEAFF

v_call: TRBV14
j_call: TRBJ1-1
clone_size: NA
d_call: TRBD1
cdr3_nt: TGTGCCAGCAGCCAAGGGGGACAGGGAGCTTTCTTT
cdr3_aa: CASSQGGQGAFF

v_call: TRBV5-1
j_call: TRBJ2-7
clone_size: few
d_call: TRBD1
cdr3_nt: TGCGCCAGCGGACAGGGTACCTTCTACGAGCAGTACTTC
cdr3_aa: CASGQGTFYEQYF

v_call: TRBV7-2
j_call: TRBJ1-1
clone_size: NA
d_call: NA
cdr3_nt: TGTGCCAGCAGCTCCGAAGGTTGGAGGGCTAACACTGAAGCTTTCTTT
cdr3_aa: CASSSEGWRANTEAFF

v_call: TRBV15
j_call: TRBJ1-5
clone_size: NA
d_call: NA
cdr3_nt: TGTGCCACCAGCAGAGGCAATCAGCCCCAGCATTTT
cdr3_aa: CATSRGNQPQHF

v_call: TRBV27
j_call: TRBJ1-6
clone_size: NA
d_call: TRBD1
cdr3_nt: TGTGCCAGCAGTTTCTATGGCGGGACAGACTCTTCACCCCTCCACTTT
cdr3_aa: CASSFYGGTDSSPLHF

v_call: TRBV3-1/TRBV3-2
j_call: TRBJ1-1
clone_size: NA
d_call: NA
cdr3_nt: TGTGCCAGCAGCCATAACAGGGTGCGCACTGAAGCTTTCTTT
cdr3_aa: CASSHNRVRTEAFF

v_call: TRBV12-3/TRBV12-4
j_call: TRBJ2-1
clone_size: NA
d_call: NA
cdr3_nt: TGTGCCAGCAGTTTAGAGGGGATCAATGAGCAGTTCTTC
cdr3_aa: CASSLEGINEQFF

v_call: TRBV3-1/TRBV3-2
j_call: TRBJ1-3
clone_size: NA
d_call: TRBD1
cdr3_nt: TGTGCCAGCAGTGGGACAGCCTCTGGAAACACCATATATTTT
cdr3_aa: CASSGTASGNTIYF

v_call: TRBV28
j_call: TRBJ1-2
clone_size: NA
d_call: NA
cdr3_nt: TGTGCCAGCATGGGCAGCACTAACTATGGCTACACCTTC
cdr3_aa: CASMGSTNYGYTF

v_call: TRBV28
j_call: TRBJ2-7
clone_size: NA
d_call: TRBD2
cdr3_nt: TGTGCCAGCAGTTTACAGGGTAGCGGGAGTCTCCTGGGGGAGCAGTACTTC
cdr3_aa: CASSLQGSGSLLGEQYF

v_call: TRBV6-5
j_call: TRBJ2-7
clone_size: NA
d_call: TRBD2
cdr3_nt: TGTGCCAGCAGAACTAGCGGGGGCTACGAGCAGTACTTC
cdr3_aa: CASRTSGGYEQYF

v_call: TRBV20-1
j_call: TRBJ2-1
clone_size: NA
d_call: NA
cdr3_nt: TGCAGTGCTAAGGCGTTGGACCAGTTCTTC
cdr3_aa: CSAKALDQFF

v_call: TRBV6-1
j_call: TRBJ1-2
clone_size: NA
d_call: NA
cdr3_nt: TGTGCCAGCAGTGGGGGAGGGGGGCCTCTCTATGGCTACACCTTC
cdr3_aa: CASSGGGGPLYGYTF

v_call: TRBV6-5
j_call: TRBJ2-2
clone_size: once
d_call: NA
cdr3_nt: TGTGCCGTGTCTAGGGACCAGAACACCGGGGAGCTGTTTTTT
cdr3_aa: CAVSRDQNTGELFF

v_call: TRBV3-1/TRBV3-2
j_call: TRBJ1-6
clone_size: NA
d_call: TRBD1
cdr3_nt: TGTGCCAGCAGCCAAGTTAGCACAGGGGGCGGTTCACCCCTCCACTTT
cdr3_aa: CASSQVSTGGGSPLHF

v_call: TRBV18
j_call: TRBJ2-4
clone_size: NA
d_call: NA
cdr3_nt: TGTGCCAGCTCACCACCGGCAGGGGATAATCTAGCCAAAAACATTCAGTACTTC
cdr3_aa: CASSPPAGDNLAKNIQYF

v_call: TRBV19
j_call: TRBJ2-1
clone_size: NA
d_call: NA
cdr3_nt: TGTGCCAGTAGTATGGGGATCCTAGACAATGAGCAGTTCTTC
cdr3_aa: CASSMGILDNEQFF

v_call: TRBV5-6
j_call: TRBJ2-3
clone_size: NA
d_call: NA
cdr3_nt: TGTGCCAGCAGCTTGTTCACAGATACGCAGTATTTT
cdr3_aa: CASSLFTDTQYF

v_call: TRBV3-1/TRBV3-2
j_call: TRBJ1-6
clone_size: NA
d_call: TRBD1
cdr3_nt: TGTGCCAGCAGCCTGCAGGGGGCAGACAATTCACCCCTCCACTTT
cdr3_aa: CASSLQGADNSPLHF

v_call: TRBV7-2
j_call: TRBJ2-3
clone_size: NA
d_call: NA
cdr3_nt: TGTGCCAGCAGCTTAAATACGGGTCTAAGGGATACGCAGTATTTT
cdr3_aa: CASSLNTGLRDTQYF

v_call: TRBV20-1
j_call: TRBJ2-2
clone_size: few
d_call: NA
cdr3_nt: TGCAGTGCTAGAGATACCGAGCTGTTTTTT
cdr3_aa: CSARDTELFF

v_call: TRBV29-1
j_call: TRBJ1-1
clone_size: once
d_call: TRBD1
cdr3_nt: TGCAGCGCCTGGACAGGGATTGAAGCTTTCTTT
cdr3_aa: CSAWTGIEAFF

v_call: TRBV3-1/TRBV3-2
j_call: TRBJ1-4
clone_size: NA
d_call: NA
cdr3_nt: TGTGCCACCAGGGGCAGAACTAATGAAAAACTGTTTTTT
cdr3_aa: CATRGRTNEKLFF

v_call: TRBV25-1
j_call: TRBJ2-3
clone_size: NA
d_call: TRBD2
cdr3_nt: TGTGCCAGCAGGACTAGCGGGAGCACAGATACGCAGTATTTT
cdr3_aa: CASRTSGSTDTQYF

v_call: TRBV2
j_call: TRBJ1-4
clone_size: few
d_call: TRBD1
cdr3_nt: TGTGCCTCAAACCAGGGGGCCAGGGGGAAACTGTTTTTT
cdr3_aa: CASNQGARGKLFF

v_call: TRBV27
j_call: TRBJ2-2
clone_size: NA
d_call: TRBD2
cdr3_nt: TGTGCCAGCAGTTCCGGACTAGCGGGGAACACCGGGGAGCTGTTTTTT
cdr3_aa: CASSSGLAGNTGELFF

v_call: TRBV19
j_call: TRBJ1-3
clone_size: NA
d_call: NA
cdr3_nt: TGTGCCAGTAGTCCCATTTTCATCTCTGGAAACACCATATATTTT
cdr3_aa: CASSPIFISGNTIYF

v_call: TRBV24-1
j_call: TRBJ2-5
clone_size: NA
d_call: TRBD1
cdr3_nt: TGTGCCACCAGTGATAAGACAGGGGTGCGGGAGACCCAGTACTTC
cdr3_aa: CATSDKTGVRETQYF

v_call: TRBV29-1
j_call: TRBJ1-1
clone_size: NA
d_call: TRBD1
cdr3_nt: TGCAGCGTGGGACAGCCAAGTTCTGAAGCTTTCTTT
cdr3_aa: CSVGQPSSEAFF

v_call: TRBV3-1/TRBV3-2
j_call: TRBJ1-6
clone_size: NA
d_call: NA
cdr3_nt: TGTGCCAGCAGCCAAGGAGGGGATTCACCCCTCCACTTT
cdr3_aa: CASSQGGDSPLHF

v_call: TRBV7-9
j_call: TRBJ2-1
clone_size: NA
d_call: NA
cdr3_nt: TGTGCCAGCAGCTTAGTGGGGGCCTACAATGAGCAGTTCTTC
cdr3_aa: CASSLVGAYNEQFF

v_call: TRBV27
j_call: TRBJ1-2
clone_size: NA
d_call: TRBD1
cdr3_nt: TGTGCCAGCAGTCGACCGGGACAGAGCTATGGCTACACCTTC
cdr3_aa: CASSRPGQSYGYTF

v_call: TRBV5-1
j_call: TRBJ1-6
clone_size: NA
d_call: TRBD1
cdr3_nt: TGCGCCAGCAGCTTGGGGGGGACAGGGGACTCACCCCTCCACTTT
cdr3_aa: CASSLGGTGDSPLHF

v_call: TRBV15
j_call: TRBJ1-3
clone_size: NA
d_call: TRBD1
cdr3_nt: TGTGCCACCAGCGCGCTGGGACAGGCATTTGGAAACACCATATATTTT
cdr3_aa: CATSALGQAFGNTIYF

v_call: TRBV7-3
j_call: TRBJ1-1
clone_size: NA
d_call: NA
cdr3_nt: TGTGCCAGCAGCCCGACTCAGGACAGCGCAGCTTTCTTT
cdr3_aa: CASSPTQDSAAFF